This record covers a single TCR beta chain. V lost 3 bases to trimming and J lost 4 bases; unmatched junction nucleotides: 11. The germline V gene encodes CDR1 MDHEN and CDR2 SYDVKM. The CDR3 is 17 amino acids. The sample comes from a study of blood T cell repertoires in COVID-19. Overall study: COVID-19 samples from acute and convalescent phases originated in the United States, Italy and Spain. Nucleic acid was either cDNA or gDNA, and it came from T cells, B-cell-depleted T cells, or PBMCs.

TCRdb keeps only in-frame clones here, not all; method: immunoSEQ multiplex PCR. The table lists about 220,000 clones, around 84% of them singletons. Sequencing was performed on peripheral blood. The chain combines TRBV28 with TRBJ2-2, with 7 bases matching TRBD2. This sequence originates from a man aged 50-60 years with active or convalescent COVID-19. This CDR3 reads CASSFPSRGGSTGELFF. CDR3 in DNA: TGTGCCAGCAGTTTCCCCTCTAGGGGCGGGAGCACCGGGGAGCTGTTTTTT.